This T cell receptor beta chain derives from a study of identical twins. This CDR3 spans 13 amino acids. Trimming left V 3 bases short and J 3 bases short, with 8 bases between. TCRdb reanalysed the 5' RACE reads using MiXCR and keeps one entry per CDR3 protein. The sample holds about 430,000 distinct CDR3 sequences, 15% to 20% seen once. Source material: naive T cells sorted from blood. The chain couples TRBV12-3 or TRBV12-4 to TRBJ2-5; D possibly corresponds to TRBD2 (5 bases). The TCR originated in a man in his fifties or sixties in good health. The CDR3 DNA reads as TGTGCCAGCAGTTTCAGGACTGAAGAGACCCAGTACTTC. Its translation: CASSFRTEETQYF.